Shown below are 20 T cell receptor beta chains from a single sample sequenced in a study of blood T cells in healthy people across ages. Alongside a J-beta primer mix, a sample-barcoded 5' primer served in a second PCR lasting about 6 to 12 cycles. TCRdb recomputed calls from the 5' RACE reads with MiXCR, one row per CDR3 protein. Here the sample spans some 1.8 million distinct CDR3 sequences, more than 35% being singletons. What was sequenced was blood. These TCRs come from a human donor in good health.

This clonotype is a singleton in its sample. Relative to the germline gene, one junction end is altered; a read error may explain this. The chain uses TRBV2 and TRBJ1-2, with unresolved D. CDR1 is SNHLY and CDR2 is FYNNEI in the germline V gene. The length of the CDR3 is 12 residues. The CDR3 spells CASCQDNHGYTF. For the CDR3, the DNA is TGTGCCAGCTGTCAGGATAACCATGGCTACACCTTC.

The chain uses TRBV5-1 and TRBJ2-1; 10 positions agree with TRBD2. The CDR3 consists of 17 residues. Germline assignment: CDR1 SGHRS and CDR2 YFSETQ. The J segment lost 10 bases and the V segment lost 3 bases, leaving 16 bases of the junction unmatched. In nucleotides, the CDR3 is TGCGCCAGCAGCTGGAGGCTAGCGGGAGCGACAGGGAGGGAGCAGTTCTTC. Protein: CASSWRLAGATGREQFF.

The chain links TRBV4-3 to TRBJ2-7, with TRBD1 matching 9 bases. CDR1 is LGHNA and CDR2 is YSLEER in the germline V gene. The CDR3 spans 15 residues. Trimming at V came to 0 bases and at J to 2 bases, leaving 2 bases not matched to a gene. CDR3 loop: CASSQEDRGAYEQYF. The CDR3 DNA sequence: TGCGCCAGCAGCCAAGAGGACAGGGGAGCCTACGAGCAGTACTTC.

This clonotype has just one count. Its ends do not fully match the called genes, so a read error is possible. The V gene is TRBV7-3, the J gene TRBJ2-1; D not certain. The germline gives CDR1 SGHTA, CDR2 FQGTGA. This CDR3 has 14 residues. In nucleotides, the CDR3 is TGTGCCGGCAGCTTAAACCCCGGCTACAATGAGCAGTTCTTC. Translation gives CAGSLNPGYNEQFF.

The sample holds a few counts of this clonotype. V usage is TRBV7-2 and J usage is TRBJ2-1; perhaps D is TRBD1 or TRBD2 (5 bases each). The CDR3 sequence is 13 residues long. Trimming took 0 bases from V and 12 from J, leaving 12 bases between them. Germline CDR1 and CDR2: SGHTA and FQGNSA. CDR3 DNA sequence: TGTGCCAGCAGCTTAGCGCAAGACGGGGCGCAGTTCTTC. It encodes CASSLAQDGAQFF.

The chain carries TRBV5-1 and TRBJ2-1; D is unresolved. The V and J ends lost 1 base and 10 bases respectively, with 18 bases between them. The V gene's germline CDR1 is SGHRS and CDR2 YFSETQ. The CDR3 consists of 15 residues. CDR3 sequence: CASSLPSESSYEQFF. The CDR3 region has the DNA TGCGCCAGCAGCTTGCCCTCGGAGTCCTCCTACGAGCAGTTCTTC. The variable domain in full, with the rest retrieved from reference TRBV5-1 and TRBJ2-1, is KAGVTQTPRYLIKTRGQQVTLSCSPISGHRSVSWYQQTPGQGLQFLFEYFSETQRNKGNFPGRFSGRQFSNSRSEMNVSTLELGDSALYLCASSLPSESSYEQFFGPGTRLTVL.

In its sample, this clonotype was seen a few times. The V gene is TRBV12-3 or TRBV12-4, the J gene TRBJ1-4, with 9 positions matching TRBD1. The CDR3 sequence is 14 residues long. V was clipped by 5 bases and J by 8 bases; unmatched bases: 6. The CDR3 protein is CASSARDRDEKLFF. The DNA for the CDR3 is TGTGCCAGCAGTGCCAGGGACAGGGACGAAAAACTGTTTTTT.

This clonotype was seen a few times. The chain carries TRBV29-1 and TRBJ2-7; no firm D call. TRBJ2-5 explains the end of the DNA better; the J call may be wrong. This CDR3 spans 11 amino acids. The germline V gene encodes CDR1 SQVTM and CDR2 ANQGSEA. This chain's CDR3 is CSVRTGETQYF. The CDR3 DNA is TGCAGCGTCCGAACCGGGGAGACCCAGTACTTC.

This chain links TRBV3-1 with TRBJ1-2; D gene unclear. Per the germline V gene, CDR1 is LGHDT and CDR2 is YNNKEL (reference sequence). This CDR3 spans 15 amino acids. The ends were cut back, 1 base at V and 10 bases at J, with 19 bases in the middle. CDR3 nucleotides: TGTGCCAGCAGCCAAGGTGCGGCCCAAGGAAGCGACTACACCTTC. Its translation: CASSQGAAQGSDYTF.

This rearrangement joins TRBV5-5 to TRBJ2-5; a weak D match, TRBD2 (5 bases). CDR3 length: 14 amino acids. Germline-derived CDR1 and CDR2 are SGHKS and YYEKEE (reference sequence). Trimming left V 5 bases short and J 3 bases short, with 14 bases between. The CDR3 sequence is CASSLTGNEETQYF. The CDR3 bases are TGTGCCAGCAGTTTGACCGGGAACGAAGAGACCCAGTACTTC.

This clonotype turned up a few times. The chain combines TRBV15 with TRBJ2-5; D possibly uses TRBD1 or TRBD2 (5 bases each). CDR1 is LNHNV, CDR2 YYDKDF, per germline (reference sequence). V lost 0 bases and J 2 bases, leaving 10 bases between the germline ends. CDR3 size: 15 residues. CDR3 loop: CATSRDLGEQETQYF. The CDR3 DNA is TGTGCCACCAGCAGAGATCTGGGGGAACAAGAGACCCAGTACTTC.

A few counts support this clonotype. The chain couples TRBV12-3 or TRBV12-4 to TRBJ2-3; tentative D call: TRBD2 (6 bases). V was pared by 5 bases and J by 3 bases, with 21 bases between. The length of the CDR3 is 17 residues. The DNA for the CDR3 is TGTGCCAGCAGTCGGATTCTTCAGGGAGGTGCGACAGATACGCAGTATTTT. Protein: CASSRILQGGATDTQYF.

This clonotype has just a few counts. V is TRBV6-5 and J is TRBJ2-1; D remains ambiguous. Trimming removed 11 bases at V and 5 bases at J, with 19 bases between. Germline CDR1 reads MNHEY; CDR2 reads SVGAGI. The CDR3 extends over 14 amino acids. The CDR3 is CAGNKIEQDNEQFF. CDR3 DNA: TGTGCCGGCAACAAGATTGAGCAGGACAATGAGCAGTTCTTC.

This clonotype showed up just a few times. J is TRBJ1-2 and V is TRBV10-3; TRBD1 is a possible D gene (6 bases). V lost 4 bases, J lost 3 bases, and 12 bases lay in between. The CDR3 consists of 14 residues. Germline V gene data show CDR1 as ENHRY and CDR2 as SYGVKD. In nucleotides, the CDR3 is TGTGCCATCAGTGGACAGGTCGATGACTATGGCTACACCTTC. The encoded protein is CAISGQVDDYGYTF.

This clonotype appeared a few times. The chain joins TRBV12-5 to TRBJ1-1, with 7 positions matching TRBD1. With 4 bases clipped from V and 5 bases from J, the junction kept 10 bases outside the gene matches. Germline CDR1 LGHNT, CDR2 FRNRAP. This CDR3 spans 15 amino acids. Here the CDR3 reads CASGSPEQGLTEAFF. DNA for the CDR3: TGTGCTAGTGGTTCCCCAGAACAGGGGTTAACTGAAGCTTTCTTT.

This clonotype was seen only a few times. The CDR3 reads CASSLVGGSSSYNSPLHF. The CDR3 DNA reads as TGTGCCAGCAGCTTAGTGGGAGGGTCGAGCTCCTATAATTCACCCCTCCACTTT. The rearrangement joins TRBV7-2 to TRBJ1-6; unclear D gene. The CDR3 totals 18 residues. Germline V gene sequence: CDR1 SGHTA, CDR2 FQGNSA. The germline V and J ends were trimmed by 1 base and 0 bases, with 13 bases remaining between them. The whole variable domain, filled in from reference TRBV7-2 and TRBJ1-6, reads GAGVSQSPSNKVTEKGKDVELRCDPISGHTALYWYRQSLGQGLEFLIYFQGNSAPDKSGLPSDRFSAERTGGSVSTLTIQRTQQEDSAVYLCASSLVGGSSSYNSPLHFGNGTRLTVT.

The CDR3 bases are TGTGCCAGCGAAAGCGGATGGAACACTGAAGCTTTCTTT. Translated, it gives CASESGWNTEAFF. V usage is TRBV28 and J usage is TRBJ1-1; no reliable D call. The CDR3 spans 13 residues. Looked up from germline, CDR1 is MDHEN and CDR2 is SYDVKM. With 8 bases removed from V and 1 base from J, the gap between germline ends came to 11 bases.

The rearrangement uses TRBV2 and TRBJ2-1; possibly TRBD1 or TRBD2 for D (5 bases each). This CDR3 is built from 12 residues. The germline V gene has CDR1 SNHLY and CDR2 FYNNEI. Trimming cost V 8 bases and J 4 bases, with 9 bases left between them. CDR3 nucleotide sequence: TGTGCCAGCCGGGACGAGTACAATGAGCAGTTCTTC. It encodes CASRDEYNEQFF.

A few counts support this clonotype. The CDR3 spells CASSFQATGVDGYTF. CDR3 DNA sequence: TGTGCCAGCAGCTTCCAAGCGACAGGGGTTGATGGCTACACCTTC. The genes are TRBV13 and TRBJ1-2, with 8 bases identical to TRBD1. There are 15 residues in the CDR3. Germline V gives CDR1 PRHDT, CDR2 FYEKMQ (reference sequence). The J segment lost 6 bases and the V segment lost 3 bases, leaving 9 bases of the junction unmatched.

This clonotype was picked up a small number of times. The chain links TRBV29-1 to TRBJ2-7; possibly TRBD2 for D (5 bases). The V gene lost 6 bases and the J gene lost 3 bases, with 15 bases spanning the gap. Per germline, CDR1 SQVTM and CDR2 ANQGSEA. This CDR3 spans 13 amino acids. The CDR3 spells CSVWSGSHYEQYF. In DNA form, the CDR3 reads TGCAGCGTCTGGAGCGGCTCCCACTACGAGCAGTACTTC.